The sequence of this TCR beta chain was determined in a study of regulatory T cells in long-lasting Graves disease. Assembly of TCR beta libraries relied on iRepertoire HTBI primers together with Arm-PCR of CDR3 regions. TCRdb re-analysed the multiplex PCR reads in MiXCR, keeping a single row per CDR3 protein. The top ten hold roughly 25% of the sample, which has about 530,000 distinct CDR3 sequences, more than 15% seen once. This clonotype was recorded at least ten times. Its antigen is unidentified. This CDR3 region has 13 residues. Germline V gives CDR1 DFQATT, CDR2 SNEGSKA (reference sequence). With 6 bases clipped from V and 5 bases from J, the junction kept 2 bases outside the gene matches. As to time point: newly diagnosed GD, antithyroid drugs for less than 3 months. Making the TCR library involved RNA that had been extracted from PBMCs. Study results and caveats: Persistent patients shared more public clonotypes (approximately 2,700) than newly diagnosed patients (around 1,000). TRBV28, TRBJ1-2 and TRBJ2-5 were segments that persistent disease favored.

These records were also assigned to another study, of T cells in Graves' hyperthyroidism and ophthalmopathy. That study adds: With the HTBI primer set, the TCR CDR3 went through a first round of RT-PCR. The model's output predicted ophthalmopathy at a median of 6.5 months prior to onset.

The J gene is TRBJ1-6, the V gene TRBV20-1; TRBD1 agrees at 9 bases. This sample comprised peripheral blood mononuclear cells (PBMCs), obtained at new diagnosis, from a patient treated with antithyroid drugs. The clonotype comes from a woman aged 35-60 years with Graves disease. The CDR3 coding sequence is TGCAGTGCAACAGGGGGCGATAATTCACCCCTCCACTTT. Protein sequence: CSATGGDNSPLHF.